This is a list of T cell receptor beta chains from one sample in a study of T-cell reconstitution after alpha-beta-depleted transplantation in children. TCRdb passed the PCR reads through MiXCR, listing each CDR3 protein once. The data contain approximately 980,000 distinct CDR3 sequences, about 31% of them singletons. The sample was PBMCs, mostly from graft donor cells, taken 360 days after TCRalphabeta/CD19-depleted stem cell transplant. The receptors stem from a boy in the first two years of life who had a stem cell transplant for SCID, so the T cells may come from the graft donor. Both conserved end residues are part of each CDR3. The order of the fields is J gene, clone size, D gene, V gene, CDR3 protein, CDR3 DNA. A D gene is named only where the DNA matches it firmly. Clone size is given for some rows only: seen once, a few or many times, or a class if the clone is expanded.

TRBJ2-6 | NA | TRBD1 | TRBV4-2 | CASRLWDSLSSGANVLTF | TGTGCCAGCCGGCTCTGGGACAGCCTGAGCTCTGGGGCCAACGTCCTGACTTTC
TRBJ1-6 | NA | NA | TRBV6-6 | CASSYSLYSSPLHF | TGTGCCAGCAGTTACTCTCTATACAGTTCACCCCTCCACTTT
TRBJ2-3 | few | NA | TRBV29-1 | CSVAAVRLRTDTQYF | TGCAGCGTTGCAGCCGTGAGACTGCGCACAGATACGCAGTATTTT
TRBJ2-2 | few | NA | TRBV6-2/TRBV6-3 | CASSSPREVTGELFF | TGTGCCAGCAGTTCGCCAAGGGAGGTGACCGGGGAGCTGTTTTTT
TRBJ2-7 | NA | NA | TRBV12-3/TRBV12-4 | CASSYRGLLYEQYF | TGTGCCAGCAGTTACAGGGGACTTCTCTACGAGCAGTACTTC
TRBJ2-7 | NA | NA | TRBV4-2 | CASSQERWHEQYF | TGTGCCAGCAGCCAAGAGAGGTGGCACGAGCAGTACTTC
TRBJ1-4 | few | NA | TRBV15 | CATSRDAFLEKLFF | TGTGCCACCAGCAGAGATGCTTTTCTTGAAAAACTGTTTTTT
TRBJ2-6 | few | NA | TRBV12-3/TRBV12-4 | CASSLELWGFPGANVLTF | TGTGCCAGCAGTTTAGAGTTATGGGGTTTCCCTGGGGCCAACGTCCTGACTTTC
TRBJ2-3 | NA | TRBD2 | TRBV6-1 | CASRERGGTDTQYF | TGTGCCAGCAGGGAGCGGGGGGGCACAGATACGCAGTATTTT
TRBJ1-5 | NA | NA | TRBV29-1 | CSVVEYSNQPQHF | TGCAGCGTTGTGGAATATAGCAATCAGCCCCAGCATTTT
TRBJ2-1 | NA | NA | TRBV7-2 | CASSLTGTVLYNEQFF | TGTGCCAGCAGCTTAACGGGGACGGTGCTCTACAATGAGCAGTTCTTC
TRBJ2-3 | few | NA | TRBV28 | CASSLLALSLSTDTQYF | TGTGCCAGCAGTTTACTAGCCCTATCCCTTAGCACAGATACGCAGTATTTT
TRBJ2-3 | few | NA | TRBV27 | CASSLSRGPSTDTQYF | TGTGCCAGCAGTTTATCGCGGGGTCCATCCACAGATACGCAGTATTTT
TRBJ1-5 | NA | NA | TRBV27 | CASRGGSGGQPQHF | TGTGCCAGCAGAGGGGGATCGGGGGGTCAGCCCCAGCATTTT
TRBJ2-1 | many | NA | TRBV11-2 | CASSSPGNEQFF | TGTGCCAGCAGTTCCCCGGGCAATGAGCAGTTCTTC
TRBJ2-7 | NA | NA | TRBV20-1 | CSANRLVGSYEQYF | TGCAGTGCCAACCGACTAGTAGGCTCCTACGAGCAGTACTTC
TRBJ2-1 | once | TRBD2 | TRBV20-1 | CSAVPGLAGEYNEQFF | TGCAGTGCCGTCCCGGGACTAGCGGGGGAGTACAATGAGCAGTTCTTC
TRBJ2-2 | NA | TRBD2 | TRBV3-1 | CASSQSRAGLAFGNTGELFF | TGTGCCAGCAGCCAATCCCGAGCGGGACTAGCGTTCGGGAACACCGGGGAGCTGTTTTTT
TRBJ2-1 | NA | NA | TRBV9 | CASSRTGGPGYNEQFF | TGTGCCAGCAGCCGGACCGGGGGGCCAGGATACAATGAGCAGTTCTTC
TRBJ2-6 | many | NA | TRBV5-5 | CASSLDGANVLTF | TGTGCCAGCAGCTTGGATGGGGCCAACGTCCTGACTTTC
TRBJ2-1 | NA | TRBD2 | TRBV5-1 | CASSSGTSADNEQFF | TGCGCCAGCAGCTCCGGGACTAGCGCTGACAATGAGCAGTTCTTC
TRBJ2-1 | once | NA | TRBV3-1 | CASSQSRRNEQFF | TGTGCCAGCAGCCAATCTCGCCGTAATGAGCAGTTCTTC
TRBJ2-3 | NA | NA | TRBV4-2 | CASSQEGWESTDTQYF | TGTGCCAGCAGCCAAGAAGGCTGGGAGAGCACAGATACGCAGTATTTT
TRBJ1-5 | few | NA | TRBV20-1 | CSAISRLNQPQHF | TGCAGTGCTATATCCCGGCTCAATCAGCCCCAGCATTTT
TRBJ2-2 | many | NA | TRBV18 | CASSLIGDTGELFF | TGTGCCAGCTCACTCATAGGGGACACCGGGGAGCTGTTTTTT
TRBJ2-3 | NA | TRBD2 | TRBV29-1 | CSAVTSGGAADTQYF | TGCAGCGCTGTGACTAGCGGGGGGGCGGCAGATACGCAGTATTTT
TRBJ2-2 | NA | TRBD1 | TRBV20-1 | CSALRGQGYTGELFF | TGCAGTGCTCTAAGGGGACAGGGATACACCGGGGAGCTGTTTTTT
TRBJ1-2 | NA | NA | TRBV12-3/TRBV12-4 | CASSVQGYGYTF | TGTGCCAGCAGCGTACAGGGCTATGGCTACACCTTC
TRBJ1-2 | NA | NA | TRBV13 | CASSLRVDSSPYGYTF | TGTGCCAGCAGCTTAAGAGTAGACAGCTCACCGTATGGCTACACCTTC
TRBJ1-1 | NA | NA | TRBV20-1 | CSATRRNTEAFF | TGCAGTGCTACTAGGAGGAACACTGAAGCTTTCTTT
TRBJ2-5 | NA | NA | TRBV4-3 | CASSQAPARTQYF | TGCGCCAGCAGCCAAGCTCCGGCCAGGACCCAGTACTTC
TRBJ1-5 | few | NA | TRBV24-1 | CATSDGRRHGNQPQHF | TGTGCCACCAGTGACGGGCGGCGTCACGGCAATCAGCCCCAGCATTTT
TRBJ2-1 | few | NA | TRBV27 | CASSWVPHNEQFF | TGTGCCAGCAGTTGGGTCCCGCACAATGAGCAGTTCTTC
TRBJ2-1 | many | TRBD2 | TRBV2 | CASLAPAGLYNEQFF | TGTGCCAGCCTTGCCCCAGCGGGGTTATACAATGAGCAGTTCTTC
TRBJ1-1 | many | NA | TRBV6-6 | CASSWGQNTEAFF | TGTGCCAGCAGTTGGGGACAGAACACTGAAGCTTTCTTT
TRBJ1-2 | NA | NA | TRBV5-6 | CASSLAGTTLKYGYTF | TGTGCCAGCAGCTTGGCCGGGACAACCTTAAAGTATGGCTACACCTTC
TRBJ2-2 | NA | NA | TRBV5-1 | CASSIEGVTGELFF | TGCGCCAGCAGCATCGAAGGGGTAACCGGGGAGCTGTTTTTT
TRBJ2-1 | NA | TRBD2 | TRBV20-1 | CSATGTSGWDEQFF | TGCAGTGCTACCGGGACTAGCGGATGGGATGAGCAGTTCTTC
TRBJ2-1 | NA | NA | TRBV28 | CASSTRYEQFF | TGTGCCAGCAGTACGCGGTATGAGCAGTTCTTC
TRBJ2-5 | NA | NA | TRBV6-2/TRBV6-3 | CASSYSLAAGTQYF | TGTGCCAGCAGTTACTCTTTAGCAGCAGGGACCCAGTACTTC
TRBJ2-1 | NA | NA | TRBV4-3 | CASSQEPGPATYNEQFF | TGCGCCAGCAGCCAAGAACCCGGACCAGCGACCTACAATGAGCAGTTCTTC
TRBJ2-3 | few | TRBD1 | TRBV6-1 | CATTSDRAFTDTQYF | TGTGCCACCACCTCAGACAGGGCATTCACAGATACGCAGTATTTT
TRBJ2-3 | few | NA | TRBV15 | CATSRDGVAGTDTQYF | TGTGCCACCAGCAGAGATGGGGTGGCGGGTACAGATACGCAGTATTTT
TRBJ2-7 | NA | NA | TRBV7-3 | CASSPDSLWHEQYF | TGTGCCAGCAGCCCAGACTCCCTCTGGCACGAGCAGTACTTC
TRBJ2-2 | NA | TRBD2 | TRBV2 | CASSGGTSRPGELFF | TGTGCCAGCAGTGGCGGGACTAGCCGCCCCGGGGAGCTGTTTTTT
TRBJ2-7 | NA | NA | TRBV4-2 | CASSPLWGGATSYEQYF | TGTGCCAGCAGCCCCCTCTGGGGGGGCGCTACCTCCTACGAGCAGTACTTC
TRBJ1-2 | NA | NA | TRBV7-2 | CASSFRQATYGYTF | TGTGCCAGCAGCTTTCGGCAGGCGACCTATGGCTACACCTTC
TRBJ2-5 | few | TRBD2 | TRBV7-2 | CASSFWRLAGKQETQYF | TGTGCCAGCAGCTTTTGGCGTCTAGCGGGAAAGCAAGAGACCCAGTACTTC
TRBJ2-3 | NA | NA | TRBV5-1 | CASSLAEPSTDTQYF | TGCGCCAGCAGCTTGGCGGAACCTAGCACAGACACGCAGTATTTT
TRBJ2-1 | few | NA | TRBV11-2 | CASSLDAERVFAEQFF | TGTGCCAGCAGCTTAGATGCGGAGCGGGTTTTCGCTGAGCAGTTCTTC
TRBJ2-5 | few | NA | TRBV20-1 | CSASASRETQYF | TGCAGTGCTAGCGCTAGCCGGGAGACCCAGTACTTC
TRBJ1-2 | NA | NA | TRBV10-3 | CAISQDGNYGYTF | TGTGCCATCAGCCAGGACGGGAACTATGGCTACACCTTC
TRBJ1-1 | once | NA | TRBV18 | CASSRAGGDTEAFF | TGTGCCAGCTCACGCGCCGGGGGGGACACTGAAGCTTTCTTT
TRBJ2-7 | NA | NA | TRBV28 | CASTGLTYYEQYF | TGTGCCAGTACAGGCTTAACCTACTACGAGCAGTACTTC
TRBJ2-3 | NA | TRBD2 | TRBV5-1 | CASSLGAGGPGDTQYF | TGCGCCAGCAGCTTGGGTGCGGGGGGGCCGGGAGATACGCAGTATTTT
TRBJ2-7 | NA | NA | TRBV9 | CASSVGGYSSYEQYF | TGTGCCAGCAGCGTAGGGGGGTATAGCTCCTACGAGCAGTACTTC
TRBJ2-7 | NA | NA | TRBV20-1 | CSARPPWSSGLYEQYF | TGCAGTGCTAGGCCCCCTTGGAGTAGCGGCCTCTACGAGCAGTACTTC
TRBJ2-7 | NA | NA | TRBV5-1 | CASSLVPGTAYEQYF | TGCGCCAGCAGCTTGGTACCAGGGACGGCCTACGAGCAGTACTTC
TRBJ2-7 | few | NA | TRBV5-1 | CASSPGGGQRSYEQYF | TGCGCCAGCAGCCCCGGAGGGGGACAGCGTTCCTACGAGCAGTACTTC
TRBJ2-1 | many | NA | TRBV12-3/TRBV12-4 | CASSSAGTGNNEQFF | TGTGCCAGCAGTTCCGCCGGGACCGGGAACAATGAGCAGTTCTTC